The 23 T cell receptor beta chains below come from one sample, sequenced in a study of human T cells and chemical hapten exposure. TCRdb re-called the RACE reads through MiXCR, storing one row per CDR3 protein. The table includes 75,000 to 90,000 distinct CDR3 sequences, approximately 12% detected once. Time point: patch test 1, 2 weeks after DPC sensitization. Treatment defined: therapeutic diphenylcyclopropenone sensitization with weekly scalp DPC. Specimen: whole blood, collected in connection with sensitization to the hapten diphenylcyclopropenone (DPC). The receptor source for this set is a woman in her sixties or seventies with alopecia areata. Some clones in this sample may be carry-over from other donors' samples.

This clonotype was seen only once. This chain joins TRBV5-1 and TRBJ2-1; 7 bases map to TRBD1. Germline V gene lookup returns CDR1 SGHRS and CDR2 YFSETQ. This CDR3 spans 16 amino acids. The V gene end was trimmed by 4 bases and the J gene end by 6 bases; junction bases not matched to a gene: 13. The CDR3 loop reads CASSPTGTVVINEQFF. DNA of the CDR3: TGCGCCAGCAGCCCGACCGGGACAGTCGTGATCAATGAGCAGTTCTTC.

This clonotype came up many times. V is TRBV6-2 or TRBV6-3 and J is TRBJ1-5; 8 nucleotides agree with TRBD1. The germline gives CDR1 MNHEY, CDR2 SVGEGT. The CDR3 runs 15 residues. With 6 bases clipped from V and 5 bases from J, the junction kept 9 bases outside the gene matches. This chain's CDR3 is CASSTGQGFDQPQHF. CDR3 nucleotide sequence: TGTGCCAGCAGCACCGGACAGGGCTTCGATCAGCCCCAGCATTTT.

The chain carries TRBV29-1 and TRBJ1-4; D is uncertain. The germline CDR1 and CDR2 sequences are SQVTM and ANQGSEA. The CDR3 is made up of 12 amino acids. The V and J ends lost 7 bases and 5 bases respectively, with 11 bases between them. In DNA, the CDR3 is TGCAGCGGGAGCATGGGGAATGAAAAACTGTTTTTT. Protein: CSGSMGNEKLFF.

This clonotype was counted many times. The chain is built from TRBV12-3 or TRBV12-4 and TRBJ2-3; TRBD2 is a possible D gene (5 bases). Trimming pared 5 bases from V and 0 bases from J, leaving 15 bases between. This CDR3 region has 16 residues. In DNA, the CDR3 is TGTGCCAGCAGTCCCCTGGACTGGACGAGCACAGATACGCAGTATTTT. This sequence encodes CASSPLDWTSTDTQYF.

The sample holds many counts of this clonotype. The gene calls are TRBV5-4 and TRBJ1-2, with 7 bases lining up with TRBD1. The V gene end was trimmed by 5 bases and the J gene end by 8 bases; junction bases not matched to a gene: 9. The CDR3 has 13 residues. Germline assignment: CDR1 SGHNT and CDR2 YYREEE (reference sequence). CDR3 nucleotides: TGTGCCAGCAGAGCCTGGGACAGTAGAGGCTACACCTTC. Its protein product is CASRAWDSRGYTF.

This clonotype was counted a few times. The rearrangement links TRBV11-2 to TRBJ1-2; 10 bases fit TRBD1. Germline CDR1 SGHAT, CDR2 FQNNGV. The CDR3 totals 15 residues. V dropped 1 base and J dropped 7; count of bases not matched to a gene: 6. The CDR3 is CASSLVGTGDLGYTF. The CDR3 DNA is TGTGCCAGCAGCTTAGTTGGGACAGGGGATCTTGGCTACACCTTC. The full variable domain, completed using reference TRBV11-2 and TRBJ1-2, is EAGVAQSPRYKIIEKRQSVAFWCNPISGHATLYWYQQILGQGPKLLIQFQNNGVVDDSQLPKDRFSAERLKGVDSTLKIQPAKLEDSAVYLCASSLVGTGDLGYTFGSGTRLTVV.

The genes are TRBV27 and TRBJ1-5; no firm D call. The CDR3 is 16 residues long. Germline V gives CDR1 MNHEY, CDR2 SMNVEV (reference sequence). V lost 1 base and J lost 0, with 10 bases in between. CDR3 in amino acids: CASSLYPGFSNQPQHF. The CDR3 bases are TGTGCCAGCAGTTTATATCCCGGATTTAGCAATCAGCCCCAGCATTTT.

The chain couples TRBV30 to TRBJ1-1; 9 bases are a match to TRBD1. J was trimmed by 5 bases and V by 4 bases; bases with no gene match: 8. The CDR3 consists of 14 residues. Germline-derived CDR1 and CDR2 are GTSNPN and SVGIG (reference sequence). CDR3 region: CAWIGTGIWTEAFF. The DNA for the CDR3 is TGTGCCTGGATCGGGACAGGGATTTGGACTGAAGCTTTCTTT.

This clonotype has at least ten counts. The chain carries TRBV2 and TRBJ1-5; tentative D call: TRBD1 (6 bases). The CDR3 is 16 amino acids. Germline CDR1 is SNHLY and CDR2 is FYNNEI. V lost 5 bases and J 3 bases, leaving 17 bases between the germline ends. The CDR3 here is CASSRGRGQPNQPQHF. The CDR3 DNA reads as TGTGCCAGCAGTAGGGGCAGGGGCCAACCCAATCAGCCCCAGCATTTT.

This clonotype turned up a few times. CDR3: CSADPGQGGPREAFF. CDR3 DNA sequence: TGCAGTGCTGACCCCGGACAGGGGGGCCCTCGTGAAGCTTTCTTT. The chain is built from TRBV20-1 and TRBJ1-1; 10 bases are shared with TRBD1. The CDR3 spans 15 residues. Germline V gene data show CDR1 as DFQATT and CDR2 as SNEGSKA (reference sequence). The junction had 13 bases not matched to a gene; V was cut back by 5 bases and J by 7 bases.

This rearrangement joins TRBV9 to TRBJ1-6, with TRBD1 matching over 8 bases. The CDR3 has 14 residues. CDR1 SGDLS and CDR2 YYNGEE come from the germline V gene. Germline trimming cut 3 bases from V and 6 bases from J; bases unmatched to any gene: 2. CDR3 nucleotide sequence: TGTGCCAGCAGCGAGGGACAGGCTAATTCACCCCTCCACTTT. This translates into CASSEGQANSPLHF.

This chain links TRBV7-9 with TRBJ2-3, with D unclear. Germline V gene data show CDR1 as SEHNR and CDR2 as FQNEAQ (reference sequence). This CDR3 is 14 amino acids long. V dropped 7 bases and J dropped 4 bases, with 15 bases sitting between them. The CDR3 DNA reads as TGTGCCAGCATTGTCGGGCGCTTCGCAGATACGCAGTATTTT. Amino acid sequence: CASIVGRFADTQYF.

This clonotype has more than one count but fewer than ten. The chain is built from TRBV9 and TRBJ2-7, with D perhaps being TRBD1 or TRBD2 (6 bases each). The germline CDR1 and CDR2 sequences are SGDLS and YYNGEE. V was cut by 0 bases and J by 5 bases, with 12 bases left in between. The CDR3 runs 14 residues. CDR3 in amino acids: CASSVGGAPHEQYF. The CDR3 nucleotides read TGTGCCAGCAGCGTAGGGGGGGCCCCCCACGAGCAGTACTTC.

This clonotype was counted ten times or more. The CDR3: CASSPVRVSGNTIYF. CDR3 DNA sequence: TGTGCCAGCTCACCGGTCAGAGTCTCTGGAAACACCATATATTTT. V is TRBV18 and J is TRBJ1-3, with no clear D. This CDR3 spans 15 amino acids. Germline V gene sequence: CDR1 KGHSH, CDR2 LQKENI. The germline V and J ends were trimmed by 3 bases and 0 bases, with 9 bases remaining between them.

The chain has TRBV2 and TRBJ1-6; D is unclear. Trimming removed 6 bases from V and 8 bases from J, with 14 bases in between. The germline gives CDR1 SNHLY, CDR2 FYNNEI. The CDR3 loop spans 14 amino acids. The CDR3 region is CASRPVSSDSPLHF. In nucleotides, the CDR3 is TGTGCCAGCAGGCCGGTTTCAAGCGATTCACCCCTCCACTTT.

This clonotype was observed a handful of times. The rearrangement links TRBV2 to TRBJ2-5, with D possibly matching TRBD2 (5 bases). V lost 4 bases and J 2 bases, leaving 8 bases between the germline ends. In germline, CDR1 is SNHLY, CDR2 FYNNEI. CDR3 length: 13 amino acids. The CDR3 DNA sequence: TGTGCCAGCAGTGGGACTTATCAAGAGACCCAGTACTTC. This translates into CASSGTYQETQYF.

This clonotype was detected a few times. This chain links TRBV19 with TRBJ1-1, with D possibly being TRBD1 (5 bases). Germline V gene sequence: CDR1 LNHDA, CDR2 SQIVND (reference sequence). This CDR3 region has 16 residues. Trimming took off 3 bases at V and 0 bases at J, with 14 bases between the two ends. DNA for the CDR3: TGTGCCAGTAGTATCGCCGGGACCGCCATGAACACTGAAGCTTTCTTT. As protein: CASSIAGTAMNTEAFF.

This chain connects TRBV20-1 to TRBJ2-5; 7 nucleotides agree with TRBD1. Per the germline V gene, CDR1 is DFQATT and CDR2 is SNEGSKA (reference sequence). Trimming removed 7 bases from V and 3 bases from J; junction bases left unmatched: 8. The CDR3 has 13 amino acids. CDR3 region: CSVPGQREETQYF. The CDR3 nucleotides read TGCAGTGTTCCGGGACAGAGGGAAGAGACCCAGTACTTC.

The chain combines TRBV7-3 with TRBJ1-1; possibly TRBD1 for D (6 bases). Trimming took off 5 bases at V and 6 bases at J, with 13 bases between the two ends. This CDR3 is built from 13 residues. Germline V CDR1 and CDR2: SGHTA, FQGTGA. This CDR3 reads CASSRQGYAEAFF. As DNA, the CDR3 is TGTGCCAGCAGCCGGCAGGGGTACGCTGAAGCTTTCTTT. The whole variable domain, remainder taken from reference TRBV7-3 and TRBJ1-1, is GAGVSQTPSNKVTEKGKYVELRCDPISGHTALYWYRQSLGQGPEFLIYFQGTGAADDSGLPNDRFFAVRPEGSVSTLKIQRTERGDSAVYLCASSRQGYAEAFFGQGTRLTVV.

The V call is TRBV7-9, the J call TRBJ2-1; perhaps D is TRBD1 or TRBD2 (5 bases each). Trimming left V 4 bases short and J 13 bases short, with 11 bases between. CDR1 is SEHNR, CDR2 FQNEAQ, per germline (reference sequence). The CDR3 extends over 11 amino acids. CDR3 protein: CASSSTGDQFF. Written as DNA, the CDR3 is TGTGCCAGCAGCTCCACCGGGGACCAGTTCTTC.

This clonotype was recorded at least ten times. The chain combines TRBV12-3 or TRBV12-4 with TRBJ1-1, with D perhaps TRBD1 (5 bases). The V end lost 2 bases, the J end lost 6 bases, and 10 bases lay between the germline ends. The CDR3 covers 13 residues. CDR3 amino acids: CASSLWGTAEAFF. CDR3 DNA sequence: TGTGCCAGCAGTTTATGGGGGACCGCTGAAGCTTTCTTT.

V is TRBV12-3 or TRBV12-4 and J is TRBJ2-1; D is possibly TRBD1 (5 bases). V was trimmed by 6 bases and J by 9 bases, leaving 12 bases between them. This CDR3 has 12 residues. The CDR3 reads CASSPQGFEQFF. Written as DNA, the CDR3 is TGTGCCAGCAGCCCCCAGGGCTTTGAGCAGTTCTTC.

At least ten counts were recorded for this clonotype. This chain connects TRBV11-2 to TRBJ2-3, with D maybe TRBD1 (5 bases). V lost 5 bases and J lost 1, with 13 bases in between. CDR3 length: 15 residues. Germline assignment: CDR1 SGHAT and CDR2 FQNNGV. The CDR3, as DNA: TGTGCCAGCAGCATGGACACGCGCCGCACAGATACGCAGTATTTT. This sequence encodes CASSMDTRRTDTQYF.